These 29 T cell receptor beta chains share one sample of origin, sequenced in a study of shared clonotypes between healthy human individuals. CD45RO-negative, CCR7-selected cells formed the naive CD8 fraction, which excluded terminally differentiated effector memory CD45RA+ cells. Only in-frame clones appear in the TCRdb table, and some are missing; sequencing was by immunoSEQ multiplex PCR. This sample has approximately 1.9 million clones, with roughly 95% found just once. Sequenced: naive CD8+ T cells from PBMCs. These receptor sequences come from a young man in good health. Some clones in this sample may be carry-over from other donors' samples.

The V gene is TRBV7-9, the J gene TRBJ1-2; the D gene is possibly TRBD1 (5 bases). Germline V CDR1 and CDR2: SEHNR, FQNEAQ (reference sequence). This CDR3 is built from 15 residues. V was pared by 7 bases and J by 4 bases, with 19 bases between. CDR3 residues: CASTPPPGTPYGYTF. CDR3 nucleotides: TGTGCCAGCACCCCGCCCCCGGGGACCCCCTATGGCTACACCTTC.

As DNA, the CDR3 is TGCAGCGTCTCGGGACAGGGGGCTTACACCGGGGAGCTGTTTTTT. It is translated as CSVSGQGAYTGELFF. The genes are TRBV29-1 and TRBJ2-2, with 12 positions matching TRBD1. This CDR3 spans 15 amino acids. J lost 3 bases, V lost 6 bases, and 5 bases had no gene match. Germline assignment: CDR1 SQVTM and CDR2 ANQGSEA.

CDR3 region: CASSPRTVASGNTIYF. The DNA of the CDR3 is TGTGCCAGCAGCCCGCGGACGGTTGCCAGTGGAAACACCATATATTTT. The V gene is TRBV7-9, the J gene TRBJ1-3; D unresolved. The length of the CDR3 is 16 residues. From germline, CDR1 is SEHNR and CDR2 FQNEAQ (reference sequence). The ends were cut back, 5 bases at V and 3 bases at J, with 17 bases in the middle.

The chain carries TRBV27 and TRBJ1-2; D might be TRBD1 (5 bases). CDR3 length: 14 amino acids. Per germline, CDR1 MNHEY and CDR2 SMNVEV (reference sequence). V was cut by 3 bases and J by 5 bases, with 13 bases left in between. CDR3 amino acids: CASSLGRQPYGYTF. The CDR3 bases are TGTGCCAGCAGTTTGGGTAGACAGCCGTATGGCTACACCTTC.

This clone was counted once. The chain joins TRBV7-9 to TRBJ1-4; maybe TRBD1 (6 bases). CDR1 is SEHNR, CDR2 FQNEAQ, per germline (reference sequence). CDR3 length: 15 amino acids. The germline V and J ends were trimmed by 3 bases and 4 bases, with 12 bases remaining between them. The CDR3 bases are TGTGCCAGCAGCTTCGTTTGGGGGCTTAATGAAAAACTGTTTTTT. It is translated as CASSFVWGLNEKLFF.

The V call is TRBV11-2, the J call TRBJ1-1, with D maybe TRBD1 (5 bases). V was pared by 1 base and J by 6 bases, with 9 bases between. The CDR3 has 13 amino acids. Germline-derived CDR1 and CDR2 are SGHAT and FQNNGV. CDR3 region: CASSLGGGSEAFF. CDR3 nucleotide sequence: TGTGCCAGCAGCTTAGGGGGCGGATCTGAAGCTTTCTTT.

V and J are TRBV7-2 and TRBJ1-5; D not resolved. CDR1 and CDR2 (germline): SGHTA, FQGNSA. The CDR3 is 15 amino acids. Trimming stripped 0 bases from V and 0 bases from J, with 6 bases between. CDR3 in amino acids: CASSLAWVSNQPQHF. The CDR3 bases are TGTGCCAGCAGCTTAGCGTGGGTTAGCAATCAGCCCCAGCATTTT.

To note about this clone: Other DNA variants within this sample encode the same CDR3. This chain links TRBV27 with TRBJ1-1; D perhaps matches TRBD1 (6 bases). V gave up 2 bases and J gave up 7 bases, with 8 bases separating them. The CDR3 covers 12 residues. Germline CDR1 and CDR2: MNHEY and SMNVEV (reference sequence). The CDR3 DNA reads as TGTGCCAGCAGTTTAGGGGGGCGTGAAGCTTTCTTT. Residues: CASSLGGREAFF.

The V and J genes are TRBV7-9 and TRBJ2-7, with TRBD2 matching 14 bases. The CDR3 consists of 16 residues. From germline, CDR1 is SEHNR and CDR2 FQNEAQ (reference sequence). Trimming cost V 5 bases and J 2 bases; bases outside gene matches: 5. The CDR3 loop reads CASSEQTSGRAYEQYF. CDR3 bases: TGTGCCAGCAGCGAACAGACTAGCGGGAGGGCCTACGAGCAGTACTTC.

V and J are TRBV4-1 and TRBJ2-5, with 8 bases lining up with TRBD2. From germline, CDR1 is MGHRA and CDR2 YSYEKL. Trimming cost V 4 bases and J 4 bases; bases outside gene matches: 8. CDR3 length equals 15 residues. The CDR3 DNA follows: TGCGCCAGCAGCCGATATAGCGGGGTCGGAGAGACCCAGTACTTC. Translated: CASSRYSGVGETQYF.

V gene TRBV27 combines with J gene TRBJ1-2, with D perhaps TRBD1 (5 bases). V was pared by 6 bases and J by 0 bases, with 11 bases between. Germline assignment: CDR1 MNHEY and CDR2 SMNVEV (reference sequence). This CDR3 is built from 14 residues. Written as DNA, the CDR3 is TGTGCCAGCAGGGGGCGTTCTACTAACTATGGCTACACCTTC. Amino acids: CASRGRSTNYGYTF.

The chain joins TRBV11-2 to TRBJ2-7, with unresolved D. Germline CDR1 is SGHAT and CDR2 is FQNNGV. V was cut by 1 base and J by 3 bases, with 13 bases left in between. CDR3 length: 15 amino acids. The CDR3: CASSLVRGRYYEQYF. For the CDR3, the DNA is TGTGCCAGCAGCTTAGTCAGAGGCCGGTACTACGAGCAGTACTTC.

The chain is built from TRBV7-3 and TRBJ2-2; a possible D gene is TRBD2 (5 bases). V was trimmed by 0 bases and J by 4 bases, leaving 18 bases between them. The CDR3 length is 18 residues. CDR1 and CDR2 (germline): SGHTA, FQGTGA. CDR3 nucleotide sequence: TGTGCCAGCAGCTTAACGGCATCAGAGGGCGCGGGCACCGGGGAGCTGTTTTTT. Its protein product is CASSLTASEGAGTGELFF.

This clone has a single count. This CDR3 is also generated by other DNA sequences in the sample. The gene calls are TRBV2 and TRBJ2-7; TRBD2 might be the D (5 bases). This CDR3 region has 15 residues. CDR1 and CDR2 from the germline V gene are SNHLY and FYNNEI. V was trimmed by 3 bases and J by 2 bases, leaving 14 bases between them. CDR3 region: CASSEGRGLAYEQYF. The CDR3 DNA sequence: TGTGCCAGCAGTGAGGGTCGGGGTCTCGCCTACGAGCAGTACTTC.

The chain is built from TRBV5-6 and TRBJ1-1; D gene uncertain. Germline V gene sequence: CDR1 SGHDT, CDR2 YYEEEE. The CDR3 is made up of 15 amino acids. The V and J ends lost 1 base and 4 bases respectively, with 14 bases between them. The CDR3 DNA is TGTGCCAGCAGCTTGATGGCCAATGGGGTCACTGAAGCTTTCTTT. Protein product: CASSLMANGVTEAFF.

The chain joins TRBV9 to TRBJ2-1; D possibly uses TRBD1 or TRBD2 (5 bases each). The CDR3 has 14 amino acids. Germline-derived CDR1 and CDR2 are SGDLS and YYNGEE. V gave up 0 bases and J gave up 8 bases, with 12 bases separating them. CDR3 sequence reads: CASSVVFGAHEQFF. DNA for the CDR3: TGTGCCAGCAGCGTAGTGTTCGGGGCTCATGAGCAGTTCTTC. The full variable domain, completed using reference TRBV9 and TRBJ2-1, is DSGVTQTPKHLITATGQRVTLRCSPRSGDLSVYWYQQSLDQGLQFLIQYYNGEERAKGNILERFSAQQFPDLHSELNLSSLELGDSALYFCASSVVFGAHEQFFGPGTRLTVL.

This sequence joins TRBV7-9 and TRBJ2-4; TRBD2 might be the D (6 bases). V was shortened by 7 bases and J by 0 bases, with 25 bases between the two germline ends. CDR1 SEHNR and CDR2 FQNEAQ come from the germline V gene (reference sequence). The CDR3 covers 19 residues. CDR3 loop: CASTDNGGGSLLAKNIQYF. The CDR3 DNA reads as TGTGCCAGCACCGATAACGGGGGAGGCAGTTTACTAGCCAAAAACATTCAGTACTTC.

The J gene is TRBJ2-2, the V gene TRBV21-1; the table assigns TRBD2, which was not confirmed against the DNA. TRBV21-1 is a pseudogene segment. CDR3 length: 14 residues. CDR3 residues: CACFCAGDTGELFF. For the CDR3, the DNA is TGTGCCTGCTTTTGTGCGGGAGACACCGGGGAGCTGTTTTTT.

The chain joins TRBV6-1 to TRBJ2-7; D is undetermined. Germline CDR1 is MNHNS and CDR2 is SASEGT. V was shortened by 9 bases and J by 0 bases, with 9 bases between the two germline ends. This CDR3 is built from 12 residues. CDR3 nucleotide sequence: TGTGCCAGGGGGTCCGACTCCTACGAGCAGTACTTC. Residues: CARGSDSYEQYF.

This clone was detected only once. The chain links TRBV27 to TRBJ2-2; D gene uncertain. Germline V lookup: CDR1 MNHEY, CDR2 SMNVEV (reference sequence). The ends were cut back, 3 bases at V and 2 bases at J, with 7 bases in the middle. CDR3 length: 14 amino acids. In nucleotides, the CDR3 is TGTGCCAGCAGTTTCGACGTTAACACCGGGGAGCTGTTTTTT. Amino acid sequence: CASSFDVNTGELFF.

The chain combines TRBV5-4 with TRBJ2-7, with a tentative D call TRBD1 (5 bases). This CDR3 is built from 13 residues. The V and J ends lost 2 bases and 4 bases respectively, with 10 bases between them. From germline, CDR1 is SGHNT and CDR2 YYREEE (reference sequence). CDR3: CASSFQGGYEQYF. The CDR3 DNA sequence: TGTGCCAGCAGCTTCCAGGGTGGGTACGAGCAGTACTTC.

The rearrangement uses TRBV7-9 and TRBJ2-6; no definite D call. The CDR3 is 15 residues long. V shed 5 bases and J shed 0 bases, with 8 bases lying between them. Germline V lookup: CDR1 SEHNR, CDR2 FQNEAQ (reference sequence). The DNA of the CDR3 is TGTGCCAGCAGCCTGGAGATCTCTGGGGCCAACGTCCTGACTTTC. Its translation: CASSLEISGANVLTF.

This clone was found once. The chain's CDR3 is CASSQGPGGPHEQYF. DNA of the CDR3: TGCGCCAGCAGCCAAGGTCCGGGAGGGCCCCACGAGCAGTACTTC. The genes are TRBV4-1 and TRBJ2-7; 8 bases agree with TRBD2. V was clipped by 1 base and J by 5 bases; unmatched bases: 7. Germline V CDR1 and CDR2: MGHRA, YSYEKL. CDR3 size: 15 residues.

The chain couples TRBV27 to TRBJ2-7, with D unresolved. From germline, CDR1 is MNHEY and CDR2 SMNVEV (reference sequence). V was pared by 8 bases and J by 3 bases, with 11 bases between. The CDR3 is 12 residues long. DNA of the CDR3: TGTGCCAGCCGGGCTCTGAACTACGAGCAGTACTTC. Its protein is CASRALNYEQYF.

This chain uses TRBV13 with TRBJ1-4; weak D call: TRBD1 (5 bases). This CDR3 has 17 amino acids. Germline-derived CDR1 and CDR2 are PRHDT and FYEKMQ (reference sequence). V was trimmed by 5 bases and J by 0 bases, leaving 16 bases between them. CDR3 nucleotide sequence: TGTGCCAGCAGCCTATGGGACGGAAGTTCAACTAATGAAAAACTGTTTTTT. The encoded protein is CASSLWDGSSTNEKLFF.

V is TRBV2 and J is TRBJ1-1, with D uncertain. V was cut by 2 bases and J by 0 bases, with 7 bases left in between. Per the germline V gene, CDR1 is SNHLY and CDR2 is FYNNEI. CDR3 length: 14 amino acids. Written as DNA, the CDR3 is TGTGCCAGCAGTGAAAACCTAATGAACACTGAAGCTTTCTTT. Protein: CASSENLMNTEAFF.

The chain recombines TRBV28 with TRBJ1-2, with D perhaps TRBD1 (5 bases). The CDR3 length is 16 residues. Germline CDR1 is MDHEN and CDR2 is SYDVKM. V was shortened by 3 bases and J by 2 bases, with 16 bases between the two germline ends. CDR3 nucleotide sequence: TGTGCCAGCAGTTTCTCGGGACGGAAGCTGAACTATGGCTACACCTTC. Translated: CASSFSGRKLNYGYTF.

The rearrangement links TRBV7-9 to TRBJ1-1; 7 nucleotides align to TRBD1. Germline V gene lookup returns CDR1 SEHNR and CDR2 FQNEAQ (reference sequence). V trimming: 4 bases; J trimming: 7 bases; junction bases outside the gene matches: 15. This CDR3 region has 16 residues. CDR3 region: CASSSDSTGRDYEAFF. DNA for the CDR3: TGTGCCAGCAGCTCTGACTCGACAGGGCGAGACTATGAAGCTTTCTTT.

This chain uses TRBV29-1 with TRBJ2-7, with 9 bases identical to TRBD1. Unmatched junction bases numbered 20, after V lost 2 bases and J lost 3 bases. CDR1 is SQVTM and CDR2 is ANQGSEA in the germline V gene. CDR3 length: 19 residues. The CDR3 reads CSVEQLWDRDRGTVYEQYF. In DNA, the CDR3 is TGCAGCGTTGAACAGTTATGGGACAGGGATCGTGGGACGGTCTACGAGCAGTACTTC.